These 21 T cell receptor beta chains were sequenced from one sample in a study of shared clonotypes between healthy human individuals. Sequencing used immunoSEQ multiplex PCR; TCRdb keeps in-frame clones, though not all of them. The repertoire consists of 2 million to 2.5 million clones, with approximately 94% occurring once and the leading ten covering 0.13%. Material for sequencing was naive CD4+ T cells sorted from blood. Subset given: CD45RA+ positively selected. These receptors originate from a man younger than 35 in good health.

The chain employs TRBV30 and TRBJ2-5; the match to TRBD1 covers 10 bases. Germline-derived CDR1 and CDR2 are GTSNPN and SVGIG (reference sequence). This CDR3 comprises 13 residues. The junction had 2 bases not matched to a gene; V was cut back by 2 bases and J by 5 bases. The CDR3 here is CAWSPDRGETQYF. The CDR3 DNA sequence: TGTGCCTGGAGTCCGGACAGGGGGGAGACCCAGTACTTC.

CDR3: CAISQTQGFYF. CDR3 sequence (DNA): TGTGCCATCAGCCAAACCCAGGGGTTTTACTTC. The rearrangement links TRBV10-3 to TRBJ2-7, with TRBD1 as a possible D gene (6 bases). Looked up from germline, CDR1 is ENHRY and CDR2 is SYGVKD. This CDR3 is 11 amino acids long. V lost 6 bases and J 13 bases, leaving 16 bases between the germline ends.

The chain uses TRBV25-1 and TRBJ2-5; 9 positions match TRBD2. The CDR3 sequence is 14 residues long. Germline V gene sequence: CDR1 MGHDK, CDR2 SYGVNS. With 3 bases clipped from V and 5 bases from J, the junction kept 4 bases outside the gene matches. The CDR3 DNA reads TGTGCCAGCAGTGATCGCAGCGGGGGGGAGACCCAGTACTTC. It is translated as CASSDRSGGETQYF.

On this clone: Other nucleotide sequences in the sample specify the same CDR3. The chain has TRBV18 and TRBJ2-7; maybe TRBD1 (5 bases). The CDR3 has 15 amino acids. Per the germline V gene, CDR1 is KGHSH and CDR2 is LQKENI. V was cut by 2 bases and J by 0 bases, with 11 bases left in between. CDR3 sequence (DNA): TGTGCCAGCTCACCAGGGCAGGGCTTCTCCTACGAGCAGTACTTC. It encodes CASSPGQGFSYEQYF.

The chain carries TRBV9 and TRBJ2-3; D may match TRBD1 or TRBD2 (5 bases each). The CDR3 is 16 residues long. From germline, CDR1 is SGDLS and CDR2 YYNGEE. Trimming left V 0 bases short and J 2 bases short, with 13 bases between. For the CDR3, the DNA is TGTGCCAGCAGCGTAGCTCGGGGCGCCCACACAGATACGCAGTATTTT. Translated: CASSVARGAHTDTQYF.

The chain uses TRBV7-3 and TRBJ2-2; D possibly matches TRBD1 or TRBD2 (6 bases each). The CDR3 runs 14 residues. Trimming stripped 4 bases from V and 4 bases from J, with 10 bases between. CDR1 and CDR2 from the germline V gene are SGHTA and FQGTGA. The CDR3 nucleotides are TGTGCCAGCAGCTCCGGGGGCTTCACCGGGGAGCTGTTTTTT. This sequence encodes CASSSGGFTGELFF.

This clone was counted once. This sequence joins TRBV4-1 and TRBJ2-1, with 11 bases aligning to TRBD2. V lost 2 bases to trimming and J lost 8 bases; unmatched junction nucleotides: 11. Germline values: CDR1 MGHRA, CDR2 YSYEKL. The CDR3 loop spans 17 amino acids. CDR3 sequence reads: CASSQFPWVAGGHEQFF. The DNA of the CDR3 is TGCGCCAGCAGCCAATTCCCTTGGGTAGCGGGAGGGCATGAGCAGTTCTTC.

This sequence joins TRBV6-5 and TRBJ1-2; D remains ambiguous. CDR1 is MNHEY and CDR2 is SVGAGI in the germline V gene. This CDR3 has 13 amino acids. Trimming shortened V by 0 bases and J by 6 bases, and 8 bases separated the two germline ends. The CDR3 protein is CASSYSSVNGYTF. The CDR3 nucleotides are TGTGCCAGCAGTTACTCTTCAGTTAATGGCTACACCTTC.

This chain uses TRBV6-1 with TRBJ2-3; D perhaps matches TRBD2 (7 bases). The germline V gene encodes CDR1 MNHNS and CDR2 SASEGT. The CDR3 length is 15 residues. V was cut by 1 base and J by 3 bases, with 11 bases left in between. CDR3 in amino acids: CASSEVGGPTDTQYF. Written as DNA, the CDR3 is TGTGCCAGCAGTGAAGTGGGGGGGCCGACAGATACGCAGTATTTT.

CDR3 coding DNA: TGTGCCAGCAGTACCGGACAGAGACCTAACTATGGCTACACCTTC. It is translated as CASSTGQRPNYGYTF. The chain employs TRBV6-5 and TRBJ1-2, with a weak D call TRBD1 (6 bases). Trimming left V 5 bases short and J 0 bases short, with 13 bases between. Germline V CDR1 and CDR2: MNHEY, SVGAGI. The CDR3 has 15 amino acids.

The rearrangement uses TRBV30 and TRBJ2-1, with 9 bases that match TRBD1. Trimming removed 3 bases from V and 5 bases from J; junction bases left unmatched: 2. Germline V CDR1 and CDR2: GTSNPN, SVGIG (reference sequence). The CDR3 covers 13 residues. In DNA, the CDR3 is TGTGCCTGGAGAAGACAGGGGGACAATGAGCAGTTCTTC. Protein product: CAWRRQGDNEQFF.

The chain combines TRBV30 with TRBJ2-7; D call uncertain. The CDR3 covers 13 residues. V was cut by 3 bases and J by 2 bases, with 11 bases left in between. The V gene's germline CDR1 is GTSNPN and CDR2 SVGIG (reference sequence). This CDR3 is CAWRTPTAYEQYF. The CDR3 DNA reads TGTGCCTGGAGGACCCCTACGGCCTACGAGCAGTACTTC. The variable domain in full, completed from reference TRBV30 and TRBJ2-7, reads SQTIHQWPATLVQPVGSPLSLECTVEGTSNPNLYWYRQAAGRGLQLLFYSVGIGQISSEVPQNLSASRPQDRQFILSSKKLLLSDSGFYLCAWRTPTAYEQYFGPGTRLTVT.

In DNA form, the CDR3 reads TGTGCCAGCTCACCTTCTCGACAGGGGGCCTACGAGCAGTACTTC. Translating it yields CASSPSRQGAYEQYF. The V and J genes are TRBV18 and TRBJ2-7; 9 bases match TRBD1. Germline loops: CDR1 KGHSH, CDR2 LQKENI. V shed 3 bases, J shed 2 bases, and the junction held 5 bases outside the gene matches. This CDR3 is built from 15 residues.

The chain combines TRBV7-2 with TRBJ1-1; no reliable D call. This CDR3 is 15 amino acids long. Germline V gene sequence: CDR1 SGHTA, CDR2 FQGNSA. Trimming removed 3 bases from V and 6 bases from J, with 17 bases in between. The CDR3 region is CASSFFISMGAEAFF. The CDR3 region has the DNA TGTGCCAGCAGCTTTTTTATCTCCATGGGCGCTGAAGCTTTCTTT.

The chain carries TRBV6-6 and TRBJ2-3; 8 positions agree with TRBD2. Germline trimming cut 6 bases from V and 2 bases from J; bases unmatched to any gene: 7. The CDR3 totals 15 residues. CDR1 and CDR2 from the germline V gene are MNHNY and SVGAGI (reference sequence). CDR3 sequence reads: CASSPPGRATDTQYF. CDR3 nucleotides: TGTGCCAGCAGCCCCCCCGGGAGGGCCACAGATACGCAGTATTTT.

The chain links TRBV4-1 to TRBJ1-2, with D unclear. Looked up from germline, CDR1 is MGHRA and CDR2 is YSYEKL. Deletions cut 4 bases from V and 4 bases from J, with 13 bases between. This CDR3 contains 14 residues. The CDR3 is CASSRVPQTYGYTF. In nucleotides, the CDR3 is TGCGCCAGCAGCCGTGTTCCTCAGACCTATGGCTACACCTTC.

This chain connects TRBV5-1 to TRBJ1-1, with a tentative D call TRBD1 (5 bases). The germline V gene encodes CDR1 SGHRS and CDR2 YFSETQ. The V end was cut by 7 bases, the J end by 7 bases, with 14 bases between. The CDR3 sequence is 12 residues long. In DNA form, the CDR3 reads TGCGCCAGCTCTCAAACGGGGGGTGAAGCTTTCTTT. Its protein is CASSQTGGEAFF.

V is TRBV13 and J is TRBJ2-5; 10 positions agree with TRBD2. Germline CDR1 reads PRHDT; CDR2 reads FYEKMQ (reference sequence). Losses at the gene ends were 3 bases for V and 5 bases for J; bases not matched to a gene: 6. The CDR3 is 15 residues long. The CDR3 DNA follows: TGTGCCAGCAGCTTCCTGGCGACTAGCGGGGAGACCCAGTACTTC. It encodes CASSFLATSGETQYF.

For this clone: Other nucleotide sequences in the sample specify the same CDR3. The gene calls are TRBV4-1 and TRBJ1-1, with TRBD1 matching over 8 bases. The CDR3 sequence is 14 residues long. Germline CDR1 MGHRA, CDR2 YSYEKL. Trimming took 1 base from V and 2 from J; bases not matched to a gene: 0. This chain's CDR3 is CASSQAGGNTEAFF. CDR3 DNA sequence: TGCGCCAGCAGCCAAGCAGGGGGCAACACTGAAGCTTTCTTT.

V is TRBV10-1 and J is TRBJ1-6; 9 bases are a match to TRBD1. The V segment lost 4 bases and the J segment 7 bases; nucleotides outside the gene matches: 5. The CDR3 has 15 residues. Germline V lookup: CDR1 WNHNN, CDR2 SYGVQD (reference sequence). The CDR3 DNA follows: TGCGCCAGCAGTGCGGGGACAGGGAGGAATTCACCCCTCCACTTT. It translates to CASSAGTGRNSPLHF.

This clone was picked up one time. V and J are TRBV2 and TRBJ2-1, with a tentative D call TRBD2 (6 bases). The CDR3 is 15 residues long. Germline V gene lookup returns CDR1 SNHLY and CDR2 FYNNEI. V lost 5 bases to trimming and J lost 2 bases, with 13 bases between them. The CDR3 DNA follows: TGTGCCAGCAGTTGGCGGACTATAACCTACAATGAGCAGTTCTTC. Residues: CASSWRTITYNEQFF.